The 9 T cell receptor beta chains reported below all come from one sample, sequenced in a study of blood T cells in healthy people across ages (dated by TCRdb to the mid-2010s). Library preparation used 5' RACE. Sequenced on an Illumina HiSeq 2500. A second PCR of roughly 7 to 12 cycles was run with a J-beta primer mix and a sample-barcoded 5' primer. The public reads were quality trimmed at Q25 with fastp and then assembled into clones with MiXCR by TCRdb, keeping productive beta chains. Each entry is one CDR3 protein sequence, shown with its most common DNA and genes. This sample comprises roughly 830,000 distinct CDR3 sequences, about 59% of them detected only once. 28% of the sample comes from the top ten. Source material: blood. These receptors originate from a man in his thirties or forties in good health.

The chain is built from TRBV12-3 or TRBV12-4 and TRBJ2-4; maybe TRBD1 (5 bases). The CDR3 consists of 13 residues. Trimming left V 3 bases short and J 13 bases short, with 16 bases between. The CDR3 sequence is CASSLTASYGQYF. The CDR3 coding sequence is TGTGCCAGCAGTTTGACAGCTTCCTACGGGCAGTACTTC.

The gene calls are TRBV29-1 and TRBJ2-5, with 7 positions matching TRBD1. The J call could be wrong; TRBJ2-7 is a better fit for the DNA end. The CDR3 is 13 residues long. The V gene's germline CDR1 is SQVTM and CDR2 ANQGSEA. The CDR3 region is CSVESQGVYEQYF. DNA for the CDR3: TGCAGCGTTGAAAGCCAGGGGGTGTACGAGCAGTACTTC.

J is TRBJ2-7 and V is TRBV10-3; D is perhaps TRBD1 (5 bases). The CDR3 covers 14 residues. CDR1 is ENHRY, CDR2 SYGVKD, per germline. Trimming stripped 0 bases from V and 2 bases from J, with 8 bases between. The CDR3 here is CAISESPGPYEQYF. The DNA of the CDR3 is TGTGCCATCAGTGAGTCGCCAGGGCCCTACGAGCAGTACTTC.

This clonotype showed up just a few times. The chain is built from TRBV2 and TRBJ1-6, with 8 positions matching TRBD1. V lost 7 bases and J lost 6; bases outside the gene matches: 11. Germline CDR1 is SNHLY and CDR2 is FYNNEI. The CDR3 totals 16 residues. In nucleotides, the CDR3 is TGTGCCAGCAAGGCTCCCGTAACAGGGGGTAATTCACCCCTCCACTTT. It is translated as CASKAPVTGGNSPLHF.

V and J are TRBV7-3 and TRBJ2-3, with 8 bases lining up with TRBD1. There are 16 residues in the CDR3. CDR1 and CDR2 (germline): SGHTA, FQGTGA. The junction had 4 bases not matched to a gene; V was cut back by 1 base and J by 1 base. The DNA for the CDR3 is TGTGCCAGCAGCTTAAAATTGGGACAGGGCACAGATACGCAGTATTTT. Translating gives CASSLKLGQGTDTQYF.

This clonotype was seen a single time. CDR3 in amino acids: CASSQDYGGGVTDTQYF. CDR3 DNA: TGTGCCAGCAGCCAAGACTACGGCGGGGGTGTCACAGATACGCAGTATTTT. V is TRBV4-2 and J is TRBJ2-3; 7 nucleotides align to TRBD2. Germline lookup yields CDR1 LGHNA and CDR2 YNFKEQ. Trimming at V came to 0 bases and at J to 2 bases, leaving 8 bases not matched to a gene. The CDR3 totals 17 residues.

The chain links TRBV20-1 to TRBJ2-5; 11 nucleotides align to TRBD2. The J call may be in error: the DNA end matches TRBJ2-7 better. The germline V gene has CDR1 DFQATT and CDR2 SNEGSKA (reference sequence). The CDR3 is made up of 15 amino acids. CDR3 sequence reads: CSARDSGGAQYEQYF. As DNA, the CDR3 is TGCAGTGCTAGAGATAGCGGGGGGGCCCAGTACGAGCAGTACTTC.

This clonotype was counted a few times. The V call is TRBV7-2, the J call TRBJ2-2; D not resolved. V was shortened by 7 bases and J by 0 bases, with 9 bases between the two germline ends. Germline lookup yields CDR1 SGHTA and CDR2 FQGNSA. The CDR3 totals 14 residues. Written as DNA, the CDR3 is TGTGCCAGCAAGACTGGGTCGAACACCGGGGAGCTGTTTTTT. As protein: CASKTGSNTGELFF.

The gene calls are TRBV6-1 and TRBJ1-5; D gene uncertain. Germline V gene data show CDR1 as MNHNS and CDR2 as SASEGT. V was trimmed by 6 bases and J by 1 base, leaving 13 bases between them. There are 15 residues in the CDR3. In nucleotides, the CDR3 is TGTGCCAGCAGAGGTCGGTGGGCGAGCAATCAGCCCCAGCATTTT. It codes for CASRGRWASNQPQHF.